This TCR beta chain was sequenced during a study of cytomegalovirus exposure and HLA in healthy donors. Study results and caveats: CMV serostatus stood as the only immune exposure information on hand. Earlier analysis looked at TCR beta V segments, and most were productive about 90% or about 30% of the time.

Amplification used 60 Vbeta primers and 13 Jbeta primers. Sequencing used immunoSEQ multiplex PCR; TCRdb keeps in-frame clones, though not all of them. The table has around 190,000 clones, roughly 80% seen once. Details on this clone: No antigen is known for it.

The length of the CDR3 is 14 residues. In germline, CDR1 is LNHDA, CDR2 SQIVND (reference sequence). Trimming cost V 7 bases and J 4 bases, with 14 bases left between them. The sequencing sample was made of PBMCs. The origin of this receptor is a woman between 50 and 59 years old in good health and CMV-seronegative. This chain uses TRBV19 with TRBJ1-3; D is possibly TRBD1 (6 bases). The CDR3 bases are TGTGCCAGTACCTCGGACAGCCCCGGAAACACCATATATTTT. This gives the protein CASTSDSPGNTIYF.